This T cell receptor beta chain stems from a study of T cell responses to AZD1222 COVID-19 vaccine. Broader study findings: White British ancestry dominated among donors, who included more females, and clonal diversity was possibly underestimated.

A note on this clone: What it binds is not known.

Measured with immunoSEQ multiplex PCR; TCRdb has only the in-frame clones, and not every one. The sample lists approximately 150,000 clones; 75% to 95% were seen once. CDR1 SGHVS and CDR2 FQNEAQ come from the germline V gene. The CDR3 extends over 16 amino acids. Trimming removed 1 base from V and 2 bases from J, with 12 bases in between. The sequencing used peripheral blood, collected 28 days after the second AZD1222 dose. This clonotype originated in an adult who received the AZD1222 COVID-19 vaccine. This rearrangement joins TRBV7-8 to TRBJ1-5; no clear D. CDR3 loop: CASSLDSGWGNQPQHF. The CDR3 DNA reads as TGTGCCAGCAGCTTAGATTCGGGTTGGGGCAATCAGCCCCAGCATTTT.